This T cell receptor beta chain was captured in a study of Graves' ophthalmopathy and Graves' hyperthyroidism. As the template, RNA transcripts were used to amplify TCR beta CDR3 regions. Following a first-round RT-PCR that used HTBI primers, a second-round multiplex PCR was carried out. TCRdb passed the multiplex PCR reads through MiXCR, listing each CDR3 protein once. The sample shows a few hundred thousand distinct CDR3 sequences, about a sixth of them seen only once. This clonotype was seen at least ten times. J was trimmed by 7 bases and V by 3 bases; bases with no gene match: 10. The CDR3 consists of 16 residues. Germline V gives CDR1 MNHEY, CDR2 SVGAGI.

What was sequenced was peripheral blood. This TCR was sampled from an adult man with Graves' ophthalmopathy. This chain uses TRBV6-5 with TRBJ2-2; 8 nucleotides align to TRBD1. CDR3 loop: CASSYGPGGQNGELFF. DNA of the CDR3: TGTGCCAGCAGTTATGGTCCAGGGGGCCAGAACGGGGAGCTGTTTTTT.